Detailed here is one T cell receptor (beta chain). This sample is drawn from a study of blood T cell repertoires in COVID-19. The germline gives CDR1 SEHNR, CDR2 FQNEAQ (reference sequence). V lost 6 bases to trimming and J lost 7 bases; unmatched junction nucleotides: 6. The CDR3 has 14 amino acids. TCRdb keeps only in-frame clones here, not all; method: immunoSEQ multiplex PCR. The data show roughly 210,000 clones, less than 90% seen once. This clonotype was sampled from a man between 70 and 80 years old with acute or convalescent COVID-19. The chain uses TRBV7-9 and TRBJ1-6; 7 nucleotides agree with TRBD1. Input material: peripheral blood. CDR3 nucleotides: TGTGCCAGCAGGGGGGACAGCCCAAATTCACCCCTCCACTTT. Translating it yields CASRGDSPNSPLHF.